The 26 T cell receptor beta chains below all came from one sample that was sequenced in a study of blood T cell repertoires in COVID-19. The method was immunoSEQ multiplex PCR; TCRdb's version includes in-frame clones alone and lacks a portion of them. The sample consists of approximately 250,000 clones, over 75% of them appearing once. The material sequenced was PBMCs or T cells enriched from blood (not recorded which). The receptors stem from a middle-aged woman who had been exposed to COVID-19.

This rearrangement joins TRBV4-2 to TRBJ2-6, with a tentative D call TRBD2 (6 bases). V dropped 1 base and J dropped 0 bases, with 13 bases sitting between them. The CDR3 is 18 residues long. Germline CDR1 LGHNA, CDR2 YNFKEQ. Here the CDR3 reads CASSQGDGRGSGANVLTF. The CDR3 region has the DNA TGTGCCAGCAGCCAAGGGGATGGGCGGGGCTCTGGGGCCAACGTCCTGACTTTC.

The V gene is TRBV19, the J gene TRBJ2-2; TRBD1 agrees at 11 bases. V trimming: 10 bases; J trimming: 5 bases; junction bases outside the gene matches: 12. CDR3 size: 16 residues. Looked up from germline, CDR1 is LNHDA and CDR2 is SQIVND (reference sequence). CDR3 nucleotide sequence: TGTGCCACCCGAGGGTTCGGACAGGGGGCGACCGGGGAGCTGTTTTTT. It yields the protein CATRGFGQGATGELFF.

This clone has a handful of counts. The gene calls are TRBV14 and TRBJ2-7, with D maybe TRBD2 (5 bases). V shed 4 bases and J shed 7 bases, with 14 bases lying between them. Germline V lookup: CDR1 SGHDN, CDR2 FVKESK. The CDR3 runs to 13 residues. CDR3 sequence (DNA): TGTGCCAGCAGCCGATCACTAGTTGGTGAGCAGTACGTC. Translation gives CASSRSLVGEQYV.

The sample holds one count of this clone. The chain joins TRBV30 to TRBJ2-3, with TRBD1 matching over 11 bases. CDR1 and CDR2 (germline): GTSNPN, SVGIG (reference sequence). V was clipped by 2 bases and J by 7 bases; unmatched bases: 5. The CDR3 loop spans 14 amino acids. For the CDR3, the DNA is TGTGCCTGGAGTAGGGACAGGGGGAAATATACGCAGTATTTT. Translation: CAWSRDRGKYTQYF.

The CDR3 spells CASNRRGTPLNTEAFF. Written as DNA, the CDR3 is TGTGCCAGTAACCGGCGGGGGACACCCCTGAACACTGAAGCTTTCTTT. The genes are TRBV19 and TRBJ1-1; a weak D match, TRBD1 (6 bases). V dropped 7 bases and J dropped 0 bases, with 18 bases sitting between them. The CDR3 is 16 residues long. In germline, CDR1 is LNHDA, CDR2 SQIVND (reference sequence).

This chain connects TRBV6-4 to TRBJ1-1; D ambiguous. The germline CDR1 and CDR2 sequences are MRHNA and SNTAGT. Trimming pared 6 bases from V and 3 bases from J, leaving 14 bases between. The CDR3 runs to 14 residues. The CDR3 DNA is TGTGCCAGCAGACAAGGACTGGGGTACACTGAAGCTTTCTTT. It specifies CASRQGLGYTEAFF.

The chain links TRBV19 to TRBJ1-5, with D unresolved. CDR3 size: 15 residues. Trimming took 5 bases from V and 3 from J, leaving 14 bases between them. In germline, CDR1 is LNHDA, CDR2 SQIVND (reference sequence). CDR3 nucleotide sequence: TGTGCCAGTAGTTTAGTGGGGAGCATCAATCAGCCCCAGCATTTT. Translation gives CASSLVGSINQPQHF.

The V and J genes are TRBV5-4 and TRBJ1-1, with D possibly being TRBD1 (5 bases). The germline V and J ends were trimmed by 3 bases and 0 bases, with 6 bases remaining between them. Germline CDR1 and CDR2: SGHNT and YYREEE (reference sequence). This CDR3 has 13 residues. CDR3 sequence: CASSSTVNTEAFF. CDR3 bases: TGTGCCAGCAGCTCGACAGTGAACACTGAAGCTTTCTTT.

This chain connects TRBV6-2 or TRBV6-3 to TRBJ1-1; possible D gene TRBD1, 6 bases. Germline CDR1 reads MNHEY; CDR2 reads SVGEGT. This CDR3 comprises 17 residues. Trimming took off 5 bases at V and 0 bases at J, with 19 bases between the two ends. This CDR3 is CASSPSIFRGLNTEAFF. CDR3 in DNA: TGTGCCAGCAGTCCCTCCATTTTCAGGGGATTGAACACTGAAGCTTTCTTT.

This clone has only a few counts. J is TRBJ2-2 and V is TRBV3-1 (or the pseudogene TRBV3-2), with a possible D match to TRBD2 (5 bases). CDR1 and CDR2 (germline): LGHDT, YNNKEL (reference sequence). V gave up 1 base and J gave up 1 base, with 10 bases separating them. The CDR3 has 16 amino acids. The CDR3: CASSQGSGVNTGELFF. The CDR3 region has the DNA TGTGCCAGCAGCCAAGGGTCCGGGGTGAACACCGGGGAGCTGTTTTTT.

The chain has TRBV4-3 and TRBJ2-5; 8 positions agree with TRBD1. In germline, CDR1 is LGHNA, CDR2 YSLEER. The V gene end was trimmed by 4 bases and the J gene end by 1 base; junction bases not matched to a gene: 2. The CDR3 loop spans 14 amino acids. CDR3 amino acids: CASSLTGGQETQYF. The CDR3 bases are TGCGCCAGCAGCCTTACAGGGGGCCAAGAGACCCAGTACTTC.

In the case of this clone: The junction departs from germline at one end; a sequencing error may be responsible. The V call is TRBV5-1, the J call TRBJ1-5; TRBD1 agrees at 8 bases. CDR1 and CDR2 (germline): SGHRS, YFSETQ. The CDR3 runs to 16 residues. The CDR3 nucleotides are TGTGCCAGCAGCCCCGGACAGGGAGGTAGCAATCAGCCCCAGCATTTT. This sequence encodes CASSPGQGGSNQPQHF.

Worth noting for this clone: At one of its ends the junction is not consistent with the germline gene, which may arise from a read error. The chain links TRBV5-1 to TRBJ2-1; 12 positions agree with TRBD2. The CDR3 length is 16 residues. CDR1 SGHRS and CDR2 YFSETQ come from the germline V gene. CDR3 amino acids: CASSLRGLAGGNEQFF. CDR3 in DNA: TGTGCCAGCAGCTTGAGGGGACTAGCGGGTGGCAATGAGCAGTTCTTC.

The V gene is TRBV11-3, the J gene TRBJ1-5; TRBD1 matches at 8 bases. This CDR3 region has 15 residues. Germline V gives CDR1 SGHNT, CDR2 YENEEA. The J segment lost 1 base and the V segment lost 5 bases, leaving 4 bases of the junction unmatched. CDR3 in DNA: TGTGCCAGCAGCCCGGGACAGGCAAGCAATCAGCCCCAGCATTTT. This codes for CASSPGQASNQPQHF.

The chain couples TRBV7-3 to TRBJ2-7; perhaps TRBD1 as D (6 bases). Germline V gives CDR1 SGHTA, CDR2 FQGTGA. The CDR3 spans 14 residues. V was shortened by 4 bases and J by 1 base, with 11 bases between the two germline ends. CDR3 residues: CASSSQGSSYEQYF. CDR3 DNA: TGTGCCAGCAGCTCCCAGGGGTCTTCCTACGAGCAGTACTTC.

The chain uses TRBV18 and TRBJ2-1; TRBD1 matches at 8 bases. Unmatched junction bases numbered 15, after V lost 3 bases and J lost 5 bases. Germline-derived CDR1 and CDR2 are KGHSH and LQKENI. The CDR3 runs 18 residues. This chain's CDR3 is CASSPQAPGGLIHNEQFF. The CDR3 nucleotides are TGTGCCAGCTCACCCCAGGCCCCAGGGGGCCTTATACACAATGAGCAGTTCTTC. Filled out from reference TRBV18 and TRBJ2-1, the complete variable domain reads NAGVMQNPRHLVRRRGQEARLRCSPMKGHSHVYWYRQLPEEGLKFMVYLQKENIIDESGMPKERFSAEFPKEGPSILRIQQVVRGDSAAYFCASSPQAPGGLIHNEQFFGPGTRLTVL.

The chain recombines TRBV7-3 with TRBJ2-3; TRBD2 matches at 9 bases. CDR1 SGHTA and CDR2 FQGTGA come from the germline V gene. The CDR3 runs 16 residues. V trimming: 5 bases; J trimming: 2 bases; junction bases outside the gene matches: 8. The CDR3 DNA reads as TGTGCCAGCAGCCTTCGCTCTAGCGGGATCACAGATACGCAGTATTTT. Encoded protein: CASSLRSSGITDTQYF.

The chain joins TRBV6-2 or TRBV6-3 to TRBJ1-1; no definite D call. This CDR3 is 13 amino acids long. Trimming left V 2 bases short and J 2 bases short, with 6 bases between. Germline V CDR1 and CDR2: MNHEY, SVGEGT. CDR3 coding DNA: TGTGCCAGCAGTTACCGGGTTAACACTGAAGCTTTCTTT. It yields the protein CASSYRVNTEAFF.

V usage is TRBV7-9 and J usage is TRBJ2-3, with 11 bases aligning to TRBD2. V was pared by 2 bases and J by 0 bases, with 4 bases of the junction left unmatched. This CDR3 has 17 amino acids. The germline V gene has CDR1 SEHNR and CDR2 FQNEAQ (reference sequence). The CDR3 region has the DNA TGTGCCAGCAGCTTATACCGACTAGCGGGAAGCACAGATACGCAGTATTTT. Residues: CASSLYRLAGSTDTQYF. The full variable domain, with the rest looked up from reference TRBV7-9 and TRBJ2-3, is DTGVSQNPRHKITKRGQNVTFRCDPISEHNRLYWYRQTLGQGPEFLTYFQNEAQLEKSRLLSDRFSAERPKGSFSTLEIQRTEQGDSAMYLCASSLYRLAGSTDTQYFGPGTRLTVL.

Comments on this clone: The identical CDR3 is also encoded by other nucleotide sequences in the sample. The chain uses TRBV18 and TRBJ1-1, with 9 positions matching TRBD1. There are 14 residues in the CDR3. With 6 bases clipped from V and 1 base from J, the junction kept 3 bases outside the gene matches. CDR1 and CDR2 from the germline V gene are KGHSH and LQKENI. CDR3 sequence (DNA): TGTGCCAGCTCCTCGACAGGGGGGAACACTGAAGCTTTCTTT. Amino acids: CASSSTGGNTEAFF.

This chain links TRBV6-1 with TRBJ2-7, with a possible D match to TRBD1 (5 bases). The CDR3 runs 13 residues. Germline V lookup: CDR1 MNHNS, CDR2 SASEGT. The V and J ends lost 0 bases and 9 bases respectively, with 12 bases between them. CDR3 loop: CASSEAGLMGQYV. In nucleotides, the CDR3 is TGTGCCAGCAGTGAAGCGGGGCTCATGGGGCAGTACGTC.

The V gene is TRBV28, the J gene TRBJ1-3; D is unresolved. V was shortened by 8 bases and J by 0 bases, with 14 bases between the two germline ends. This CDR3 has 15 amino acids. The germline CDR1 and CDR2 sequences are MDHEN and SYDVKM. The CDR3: CASSPGSGSGNTIYF. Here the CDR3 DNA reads TGTGCCAGCTCACCAGGCAGCGGCTCTGGAAACACCATATATTTT.

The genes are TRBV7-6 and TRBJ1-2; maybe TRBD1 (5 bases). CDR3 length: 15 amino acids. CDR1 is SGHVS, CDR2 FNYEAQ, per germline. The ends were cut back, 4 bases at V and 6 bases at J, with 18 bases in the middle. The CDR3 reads CASSSQPGNVDGYTF. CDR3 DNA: TGTGCCAGCAGCTCCCAGCCAGGGAACGTGGATGGCTACACCTTC. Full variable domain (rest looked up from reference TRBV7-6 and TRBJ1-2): GAGVSQSPRYKVTKRGQDVALRCDPISGHVSLYWYRQALGQGPEFLTYFNYEAQQDKSGLPNDRFSAERPEGSISTLTIQRTEQRDSAMYRCASSSQPGNVDGYTFGSGTRLTVV.

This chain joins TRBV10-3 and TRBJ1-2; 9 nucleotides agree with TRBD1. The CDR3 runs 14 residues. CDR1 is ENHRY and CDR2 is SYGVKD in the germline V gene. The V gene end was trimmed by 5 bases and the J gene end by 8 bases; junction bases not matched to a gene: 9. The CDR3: CAISMMGDRDGYTF. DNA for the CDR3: TGTGCCATCAGTATGATGGGGGACAGGGACGGCTACACCTTC.

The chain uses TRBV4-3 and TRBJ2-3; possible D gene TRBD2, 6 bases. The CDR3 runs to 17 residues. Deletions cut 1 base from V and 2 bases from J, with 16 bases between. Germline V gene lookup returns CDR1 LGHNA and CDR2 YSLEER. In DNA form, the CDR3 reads TGCGCCAGCAGCCAAGGACTCCTGGCGGGGTACACAGATACGCAGTATTTT. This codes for CASSQGLLAGYTDTQYF.

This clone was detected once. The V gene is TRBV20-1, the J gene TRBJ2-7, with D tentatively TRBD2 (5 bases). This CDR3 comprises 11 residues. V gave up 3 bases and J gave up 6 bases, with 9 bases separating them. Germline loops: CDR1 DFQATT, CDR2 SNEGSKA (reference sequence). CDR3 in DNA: TGCAGTGCTAGGGGAGACTCCGAGCAGTACTTC. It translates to CSARGDSEQYF.